The 14 T cell receptor beta chains below come from one sample, sequenced in a study of CD8+ T cells in alopecia areata (dated by TCRdb to the late 2010s). The sample's time point label is to be understood as: roughly 24 weeks on oral tofacitinib. Sample treatment or condition, as interpreted from the label and publication: oral pan-JAK inhibitor, 5-10 mg twice daily. Libraries were made using the immunoSEQ multiplex PCR assay. RNA was extracted from all samples and reverse transcribed into cDNA as template for TCR sequencing. What TCRdb holds here is the immuneACCESS table cut down to in-frame rearrangements. Part of the clones is not present; checked against another copy, under half of the missing clones reflect an unresolved V gene, and the others are unexplained. Counted in this sample were 95,000 to 120,000 clones; around three fifths of them appeared once. The ten largest clones represent around 3.4% of the sample.

Sequencing used CD4+ T cells sorted from blood, obtained at week 24, from a patient treated with tofacitinib. Receptors originate from a human donor with alopecia areata.

This chain connects TRBV19 to TRBJ2-3; D is unclear. This CDR3 is built from 14 residues. Deletions cut 3 bases from V and 0 bases from J, with 7 bases between. Per germline, CDR1 LNHDA and CDR2 SQIVND (reference sequence). CDR3 coding DNA: TGTGCCAGTAGTATCCAGCAGAGCACAGATACGCAGTATTTT. Residues: CASSIQQSTDTQYF.

The chain joins TRBV7-2 to TRBJ2-5; D is unresolved. The assigned J gene may be wrong: the sequence end matches TRBJ2-7 better. The germline V gene has CDR1 SGHTA and CDR2 FQGNSA. The CDR3 has 14 residues. The DNA of the CDR3 is TGTGCCAGCAGTTCGTCTCGCCAGATCTACGAGCAGTACTTC. It is translated as CASSSSRQIYEQYF.

In its sample, this clone was seen once. CDR3 nucleotides: TGCGCCAGCAGCTTTCGACTAACCACCGGGGAGCTGTTTTTT. It yields the protein CASSFRLTTGELFF. The rearrangement uses TRBV5-1 and TRBJ2-2; possibly TRBD2 for D (5 bases). Per germline, CDR1 SGHRS and CDR2 YFSETQ. Trimming shortened V by 2 bases and J by 4 bases, and 9 bases separated the two germline ends. The CDR3 extends over 14 amino acids.

J is TRBJ2-4 and V is TRBV29-1, with D hard to call. The germline gives CDR1 SQVTM, CDR2 ANQGSEA. CDR3 length equals 14 residues. V lost 6 bases and J 1 base, leaving 13 bases between the germline ends. The CDR3, as DNA: TGCAGCGTAGAACTTCCCGGGGCCAAAAACATTCAGTACTTC. Translating gives CSVELPGAKNIQYF.

This clone has only a few counts. The V gene is TRBV29-1, the J gene TRBJ1-2; 8 bases fit TRBD1. CDR1 and CDR2 (germline): SQVTM, ANQGSEA. This CDR3 region has 14 residues. V was clipped by 3 bases and J by 1 base; unmatched bases: 4. Written as DNA, the CDR3 is TGCAGCGTTGATGGGACAGGAGATAACTATGGCTACACCTTC. This gives the protein CSVDGTGDNYGYTF.

This clone has more than one count but fewer than ten. This CDR3 is CATRTGMNTEAFF. CDR3 DNA sequence: TGTGCCACCAGGACGGGGATGAACACTGAAGCTTTCTTT. The chain carries TRBV10-3 and TRBJ1-1; D is undetermined. The CDR3 is 13 residues long. Trimming shortened V by 10 bases and J by 0 bases, and 12 bases separated the two germline ends. CDR1 and CDR2 from the germline V gene are ENHRY and SYGVKD.

This clone was seen only a few times. The chain couples TRBV4-3 to TRBJ1-4; no firm D call. The germline gives CDR1 LGHNA, CDR2 YSLEER. CDR3 size: 13 residues. Trimming cost V 2 bases and J 8 bases, with 9 bases left between them. The CDR3: CASSQNSGEKLFF. The CDR3 region has the DNA TGCGCCAGCAGCCAAAACAGCGGGGAAAAACTGTTTTTT.

The gene calls are TRBV29-1 and TRBJ2-1; 9 bases are shared with TRBD1. The CDR3 is made up of 14 amino acids. The germline V gene encodes CDR1 SQVTM and CDR2 ANQGSEA. The V segment lost 3 bases and the J segment 7 bases; nucleotides outside the gene matches: 7. This chain's CDR3 is CSVEYDRGTNEQFF. The CDR3 DNA reads TGCAGCGTTGAGTATGACAGGGGGACAAATGAGCAGTTCTTC.

The chain combines TRBV5-1 with TRBJ2-3; 8 nucleotides match TRBD2. The V gene's germline CDR1 is SGHRS and CDR2 YFSETQ. J lost 7 bases, V lost 5 bases, and 9 bases had no gene match. The CDR3 is made up of 14 amino acids. The DNA of the CDR3 is TGCGCCAGCAGTCCGTCGGGGGGGCCATATACGCAGTATTTT. Encoded protein: CASSPSGGPYTQYF.

V and J are TRBV25-1 and TRBJ2-3; D is undetermined. The V gene lost 6 bases and the J gene lost 1 base, with 8 bases spanning the gap. Per the germline V gene, CDR1 is MGHDK and CDR2 is SYGVNS. The CDR3 spans 13 residues. The CDR3 region is CASSQAGTDTQYF. CDR3 in DNA: TGTGCCAGCAGCCAGGCGGGCACAGATACGCAGTATTTT.

The chain's CDR3 is CASSGGQGRWTGELFF. CDR3 sequence (DNA): TGCGCCAGCAGTGGAGGACAGGGAAGATGGACCGGGGAGCTGTTTTTT. The chain links TRBV10-1 to TRBJ2-2; 8 bases map to TRBD1. V lost 4 bases to trimming and J lost 5 bases; unmatched junction nucleotides: 9. The length of the CDR3 is 16 residues. CDR1 is WNHNN and CDR2 is SYGVQD in the germline V gene (reference sequence).

V gene TRBV5-4 combines with J gene TRBJ1-6, with a weak D call TRBD1 (6 bases). From germline, CDR1 is SGHNT and CDR2 YYREEE (reference sequence). V gave up 2 bases and J gave up 7 bases, with 13 bases separating them. The CDR3 has 15 amino acids. In DNA, the CDR3 is TGTGCCAGCAGCTTCTTGGACAGTAAAAATTCACCCCTCCACTTT. It is translated as CASSFLDSKNSPLHF. Full variable domain (remainder filled in from reference TRBV5-4 and TRBJ1-6): ETGVTQSPTHLIKTRGQQVTLRCSSQSGHNTVSWYQQALGQGPQFIFQYYREEENGRGNFPPRFSGLQFPNYSSELNVNALELDDSALYLCASSFLDSKNSPLHFGNGTRLTVT.

This rearrangement joins TRBV5-1 to TRBJ1-1; no clear D. V was shortened by 6 bases and J by 0 bases, with 12 bases between the two germline ends. This CDR3 comprises 14 residues. Germline V gene lookup returns CDR1 SGHRS and CDR2 YFSETQ. CDR3 DNA sequence: TGCGCCAGCACCGAGGACTTGGTGAACACTGAAGCTTTCTTT. Its translation: CASTEDLVNTEAFF. The whole variable domain, filled in from reference TRBV5-1 and TRBJ1-1, reads KAGVTQTPRYLIKTRGQQVTLSCSPISGHRSVSWYQQTPGQGLQFLFEYFSETQRNKGNFPGRFSGRQFSNSRSEMNVSTLELGDSALYLCASTEDLVNTEAFFGQGTRLTVV.

The rearrangement joins TRBV30 to TRBJ2-5; D remains unclear. CDR1 and CDR2 (germline): GTSNPN, SVGIG (reference sequence). The CDR3 totals 14 residues. V gave up 4 bases and J gave up 4 bases, with 16 bases separating them. CDR3 nucleotides: TGTGCCTGGATTGGGCAGGTTGGACGAGAGACCCAGTACTTC. Translation gives CAWIGQVGRETQYF. The entire variable domain, with the rest obtained from reference TRBV30 and TRBJ2-5, is as follows: SQTIHQWPATLVQPVGSPLSLECTVEGTSNPNLYWYRQAAGRGLQLLFYSVGIGQISSEVPQNLSASRPQDRQFILSSKKLLLSDSGFYLCAWIGQVGRETQYFGPGTRLLVL.